The 31 T cell receptor beta chains in this list originate from one sample, sequenced in a study of regulatory T cells in long-lasting Graves disease. Researchers made TCR beta libraries by using iRepertoire HTBI primers and running Arm-PCR on CDR3 regions. TCRdb analysed the multiplex PCR reads with MiXCR anew, one entry per CDR3 protein. The data show roughly 700,000 distinct CDR3 sequences, approximately 31% seen once. Time point: persistent/refractory GD, antithyroid drugs over 5 years with positive TRAb. The TCR library was made from RNA extracted from PBMCs. This specimen consisted of peripheral blood mononuclear cells (PBMCs), obtained when the disease was refractory, from a patient treated with antithyroid drugs. Every receptor here comes from a female donor with Graves disease.

This chain joins TRBV19 and TRBJ2-7; D perhaps matches TRBD2 (6 bases). CDR1 and CDR2 from the germline V gene are LNHDA and SQIVND (reference sequence). The CDR3 is 13 residues long. Trimming cost V 5 bases and J 2 bases, with 10 bases left between them. CDR3 region: CASSRRGPYEQYF. Here the CDR3 DNA reads TGTGCCAGTAGTCGGCGGGGCCCCTACGAGCAGTACTTC.

The sample holds many counts of this clonotype. The chain has TRBV2 and TRBJ2-7; possible D gene TRBD1, 6 bases. The V gene lost 5 bases and the J gene lost 0 bases, with 8 bases spanning the gap. Germline V lookup: CDR1 SNHLY, CDR2 FYNNEI. This CDR3 region has 13 residues. CDR3 sequence reads: CASSWDTSYEQYF. The CDR3 nucleotides are TGTGCCAGCAGTTGGGACACCTCCTACGAGCAGTACTTC.

This clonotype has ten or more counts. The chain employs TRBV6-1 and TRBJ2-7, with 10 bases matching TRBD2. V was pared by 4 bases and J by 2 bases, with 5 bases of the junction left unmatched. The germline V gene encodes CDR1 MNHNS and CDR2 SASEGT. The CDR3 is 15 amino acids. The CDR3 DNA reads as TGTGCCAGCAGTGGGCTAGCGGGAGTTGCCTACGAGCAGTACTTC. Translated, it gives CASSGLAGVAYEQYF.

This clonotype has a count of ten or more. This sequence joins TRBV7-2 and TRBJ1-5; maybe TRBD1 (5 bases). Germline CDR1 SGHTA, CDR2 FQGNSA. This CDR3 comprises 15 residues. V was trimmed by 5 bases and J by 2 bases, leaving 13 bases between them. CDR3 nucleotide sequence: TGTGCCAGCAGCCCCACGGGGCTGGGCAATCAGCCCCAGCATTTT. Translation gives CASSPTGLGNQPQHF.

V is TRBV7-9 and J is TRBJ1-4; D is ambiguous. The length of the CDR3 is 16 residues. Germline CDR1 is SEHNR and CDR2 is FQNEAQ (reference sequence). Trimming cost V 2 bases and J 3 bases, with 13 bases left between them. The CDR3 nucleotides read TGTGCCAGCAGCTTAAAGGGAGCCAAATCTAATGAAAAACTGTTTTTT. Residues: CASSLKGAKSNEKLFF.

This clonotype showed up just a few times. The chain has TRBV6-2 or TRBV6-3 and TRBJ2-7; D call uncertain. The germline V gene has CDR1 MNHEY and CDR2 SVGEGT. The CDR3 extends over 14 amino acids. Trimming pared 3 bases from V and 2 bases from J, leaving 11 bases between. This CDR3 reads CASSYRERTYEQYF. The CDR3 coding sequence is TGTGCCAGCAGTTATCGCGAACGGACCTACGAGCAGTACTTC.

This clonotype was counted between two and nine times. The gene calls are TRBV20-1 and TRBJ2-5, with TRBD1 matching over 7 bases. The CDR3 sequence is 15 residues long. Germline CDR1 reads DFQATT; CDR2 reads SNEGSKA (reference sequence). Losses at the gene ends were 3 bases for V and 1 base for J; bases not matched to a gene: 8. CDR3 nucleotide sequence: TGCAGTGCTAGGAACGGGACAGATTTCCAAGAGACCCAGTACTTC. It encodes CSARNGTDFQETQYF.

This clonotype was found once. V usage is TRBV2 and J usage is TRBJ2-3, with TRBD1 matching 8 bases. This CDR3 is 15 amino acids long. Germline trimming cut 7 bases from V and 6 bases from J; bases unmatched to any gene: 12. The germline CDR1 and CDR2 sequences are SNHLY and FYNNEI. CDR3 bases: TGTGCCAGCACCCCCGATATGACAGGGGCTGATACGCAGTATTTT. Amino acids: CASTPDMTGADTQYF.

This chain uses TRBV7-9 with TRBJ1-3, with TRBD1 identical over 8 bases. The J segment lost 4 bases and the V segment lost 4 bases, leaving 6 bases of the junction unmatched. The germline V gene encodes CDR1 SEHNR and CDR2 FQNEAQ (reference sequence). This CDR3 comprises 15 residues. CDR3 DNA sequence: TGTGCCAGCAGCTGGACAGGGAGTTCAGGAAACACCATATATTTT. It encodes CASSWTGSSGNTIYF.

This clonotype was counted ten times or more. The chain joins TRBV7-9 to TRBJ2-5; TRBD2 agrees at 12 bases. The germline CDR1 and CDR2 sequences are SEHNR and FQNEAQ (reference sequence). V trimming: 6 bases; J trimming: 5 bases; junction bases outside the gene matches: 4. CDR3 size: 14 residues. The chain's CDR3 is CASSRLAGGETQYF. CDR3 coding DNA: TGTGCCAGCAGTCGGCTAGCGGGAGGGGAGACCCAGTACTTC. Variable domain in full (rest from reference TRBV7-9 and TRBJ2-5): DTGVSQNPRHKITKRGQNVTFRCDPISEHNRLYWYRQTLGQGPEFLTYFQNEAQLEKSRLLSDRFSAERPKGSFSTLEIQRTEQGDSAMYLCASSRLAGGETQYFGPGTRLLVL.

The V call is TRBV5-1, the J call TRBJ1-2; 7 bases are a match to TRBD1. V lost 4 bases to trimming and J lost 7 bases; unmatched junction nucleotides: 10. This CDR3 has 14 residues. Germline V lookup: CDR1 SGHRS, CDR2 YFSETQ. The CDR3 DNA reads TGCGCCAGCAGCCAGGCGACAGGGACCGGTGGCTACACCTTC. Protein sequence: CASSQATGTGGYTF. Using reference TRBV5-1 and TRBJ1-2 for the parts outside the CDR3, the full variable domain is KAGVTQTPRYLIKTRGQQVTLSCSPISGHRSVSWYQQTPGQGLQFLFEYFSETQRNKGNFPGRFSGRQFSNSRSEMNVSTLELGDSALYLCASSQATGTGGYTFGSGTRLTVV.

This clonotype was recorded only once. The chain is built from TRBV10-3 and TRBJ1-1; no clear D. The CDR3 contains 14 residues. Germline V CDR1 and CDR2: ENHRY, SYGVKD. The V end was cut by 6 bases, the J end by 1 base, with 12 bases between. The CDR3 sequence: CAIRRGGRNTEAFF. The CDR3 DNA sequence: TGTGCCATCAGACGGGGAGGGAGGAACACTGAAGCTTTCTTT.

A few counts support this clonotype. The rearrangement links TRBV6-1 to TRBJ2-7, with 11 bases lining up with TRBD1. From germline, CDR1 is MNHNS and CDR2 SASEGT. The trim removed 5 bases at V and 6 bases at J, leaving 9 bases unmatched. This CDR3 spans 15 amino acids. The CDR3 DNA sequence: TGTGCCAGCAGTCGCCAGGGACAGGGGGTCTCCGAGCAGTACTTC. Its translation: CASSRQGQGVSEQYF.

This clonotype was observed a few times. This chain joins TRBV20-1 and TRBJ1-1; D not certain. Between the trimmed V and J ends, which lost 0 bases and 4 bases, there was a span of 12 bases. The CDR3 is 14 amino acids. Germline loops: CDR1 DFQATT, CDR2 SNEGSKA (reference sequence). In DNA, the CDR3 is TGCAGTGCTAGAGAACAGTGGCGGAGCACTGAAGCTTTCTTT. It encodes CSAREQWRSTEAFF.

The chain carries TRBV10-3 and TRBJ2-7; TRBD1 matches 8 bases. Germline V lookup: CDR1 ENHRY, CDR2 SYGVKD. V trimming: 4 bases; J trimming: 2 bases; junction bases outside the gene matches: 10. This CDR3 comprises 16 residues. This CDR3 reads CAISVPGQGGTYEQYF. Written as DNA, the CDR3 is TGTGCCATCAGTGTCCCTGGACAGGGTGGGACCTACGAGCAGTACTTC.

The rearrangement links TRBV20-1 to TRBJ1-5; D ambiguous. Germline lookup yields CDR1 DFQATT and CDR2 SNEGSKA (reference sequence). Trimming removed 4 bases from V and 7 bases from J, with 11 bases in between. The CDR3 is 12 residues long. The DNA of the CDR3 is TGCAGTGCTACGAGTGGTGGACAGCCCCAGCATTTT. This codes for CSATSGGQPQHF.

J is TRBJ2-7 and V is TRBV25-1; TRBD1 agrees at 7 bases. The V and J ends lost 6 bases and 5 bases, in that order; junction bases with no gene match: 10. The CDR3 spans 14 residues. The V gene's germline CDR1 is MGHDK and CDR2 SYGVNS. The CDR3 DNA reads as TGTGCCAGCAGGGGACAGCTGAATGTCGACGAGCAGTACTTC. Translated, it gives CASRGQLNVDEQYF.

The chain uses TRBV20-1 and TRBJ1-1; D uncertain. Looked up from germline, CDR1 is DFQATT and CDR2 is SNEGSKA (reference sequence). With 3 bases removed from V and 0 bases from J, the gap between germline ends came to 11 bases. This CDR3 spans 14 amino acids. The CDR3 reads CSARSSSMNTEAFF. The CDR3 coding sequence is TGCAGTGCTAGGTCGAGCAGCATGAACACTGAAGCTTTCTTT.

The rearrangement joins TRBV6-1 to TRBJ1-5, with 9 bases that match TRBD1. Looked up from germline, CDR1 is MNHNS and CDR2 is SASEGT. This CDR3 spans 15 amino acids. Losses at the gene ends were 5 bases for V and 9 bases for J; bases not matched to a gene: 11. CDR3 nucleotides: TGTGCCAGCAGTCCCAGGACAGGGGCCTTTTGGCCCCAGCATTTT. Translation gives CASSPRTGAFWPQHF.

The chain is built from TRBV30 and TRBJ1-5; TRBD1 aligns across 7 bases. The junction had 9 bases not matched to a gene; V was cut back by 1 base and J by 9 bases. CDR1 and CDR2 (germline): GTSNPN, SVGIG (reference sequence). The CDR3 has 14 amino acids. The CDR3 region is CAWSGQGPMRPQHF. Here the CDR3 DNA reads TGTGCCTGGAGTGGACAGGGCCCCATGAGGCCCCAGCATTTT.

This CDR3 reads CASSGPSWQPQHF. CDR3 nucleotide sequence: TGTGCCAGCAGTGGGCCAAGTTGGCAGCCCCAGCATTTT. V is TRBV6-2 or TRBV6-3 and J is TRBJ1-5; no clear D. V was shortened by 5 bases and J by 7 bases, with 12 bases between the two germline ends. Germline CDR1 MNHEY, CDR2 SVGEGT. The CDR3 runs to 13 residues.

This sequence joins TRBV29-1 and TRBJ2-6, with 13 bases fitting TRBD2. After removal of 6 bases from V and 0 bases from J, the junction contained 5 bases not matched to a gene. Per germline, CDR1 SQVTM and CDR2 ANQGSEA. CDR3 length: 17 amino acids. The CDR3 DNA reads TGCAGCGTAACTAGCGGGAGGGTACCCTCTGGGGCCAACGTCCTGACTTTC. As protein: CSVTSGRVPSGANVLTF.

This clonotype was observed at least ten times. The CDR3 DNA reads as TGTGCCAGCAGTTTAAGAGGGAGTGGGAGCAATCAGCCCCAGCATTTT. Its protein is CASSLRGSGSNQPQHF. This chain uses TRBV12-3 or TRBV12-4 with TRBJ1-5; D gene unclear. V was trimmed by 2 bases and J by 1 base, leaving 12 bases between them. This CDR3 spans 16 amino acids.

This clonotype was counted many times. This sequence joins TRBV3-1 and TRBJ1-1; TRBD1 agrees at 8 bases. The junction had 4 bases not matched to a gene; V was cut back by 3 bases and J by 1 base. The V gene's germline CDR1 is LGHDT and CDR2 YNNKEL (reference sequence). This CDR3 comprises 15 residues. The CDR3 bases are TGTGCCAGCAGCCACCCCGGGACAGGGAACACTGAAGCTTTCTTT. It codes for CASSHPGTGNTEAFF.

This clonotype occurred many times. V usage is TRBV7-2 and J usage is TRBJ2-7; tentatively, D is TRBD1 (6 bases). Deletions cut 5 bases from V and 0 bases from J, with 14 bases between. From germline, CDR1 is SGHTA and CDR2 FQGNSA. The CDR3 has 15 amino acids. In DNA form, the CDR3 reads TGTGCCAGCAGCCAGAGTCAGGGGAGCTCCTACGAGCAGTACTTC. Protein: CASSQSQGSSYEQYF. The full variable domain, in which reference TRBV7-2 and TRBJ2-7 provide the parts outside the CDR3, is GAGVSQSPSNKVTEKGKDVELRCDPISGHTALYWYRQSLGQGLEFLIYFQGNSAPDKSGLPSDRFSAERTGGSVSTLTIQRTQQEDSAVYLCASSQSQGSSYEQYFGPGTRLTVT.

The genes are TRBV7-9 and TRBJ1-2; no clear D. The CDR3 runs to 15 residues. CDR1 is SEHNR, CDR2 FQNEAQ, per germline (reference sequence). Trimming took 6 bases from V and 5 from J, leaving 19 bases between them. CDR3 in amino acids: CASRDETVSGYGYTF. CDR3 DNA: TGTGCCAGCAGGGATGAGACTGTGTCTGGGTATGGCTACACCTTC. The whole variable domain, remainder taken from reference TRBV7-9 and TRBJ1-2, is DTGVSQNPRHKITKRGQNVTFRCDPISEHNRLYWYRQTLGQGPEFLTYFQNEAQLEKSRLLSDRFSAERPKGSFSTLEIQRTEQGDSAMYLCASRDETVSGYGYTFGSGTRLTVV.

The chain employs TRBV3-1 and TRBJ2-7; TRBD2 matches 8 bases. CDR1 and CDR2 (germline): LGHDT, YNNKEL (reference sequence). V was clipped by 0 bases and J by 0 bases; unmatched bases: 10. This CDR3 has 18 amino acids. CDR3 amino acids: CASSQDRSGRRYSYEQYF. The CDR3 region has the DNA TGTGCCAGCAGCCAAGATAGAAGCGGGAGACGTTACTCCTACGAGCAGTACTTC.

This clonotype was seen a few times. The chain joins TRBV19 to TRBJ1-1; D is uncertain. Deletions cut 9 bases from V and 0 bases from J, with 11 bases between. Germline CDR1 and CDR2: LNHDA and SQIVND (reference sequence). This CDR3 has 13 amino acids. CDR3: CASSVSLNTEAFF. CDR3 in DNA: TGTGCCAGCAGTGTCTCGTTGAACACTGAAGCTTTCTTT.

This clonotype came up a few times. V and J are TRBV12-3 or TRBV12-4 and TRBJ2-7; D remains unclear. The V end was cut by 3 bases, the J end by 3 bases, with 9 bases between. The CDR3 contains 13 residues. The CDR3 reads CASSFTASYEQYF. DNA for the CDR3: TGTGCCAGCAGTTTTACGGCTAGCTACGAGCAGTACTTC.

This chain connects TRBV5-5 to TRBJ1-2; D possibly corresponds to TRBD1 (5 bases). CDR3 length equals 12 residues. Deletions cut 2 bases from V and 13 bases from J, with 15 bases between. Germline CDR1 is SGHKS and CDR2 is YYEKEE (reference sequence). The CDR3 reads CASSFHDSRTTF. CDR3 nucleotide sequence: TGTGCCAGCAGCTTCCACGACAGCCGAACCACCTTC.

The rearrangement links TRBV14 to TRBJ2-7; 10 positions agree with TRBD2. The trim removed 2 bases at V and 2 bases at J, leaving 6 bases unmatched. The CDR3 spans 16 residues. Per germline, CDR1 SGHDN and CDR2 FVKESK. DNA for the CDR3: TGTGCCAGCAGCCAAAGAGGACTAGCGGAACCCTACGAGCAGTACTTC. It is translated as CASSQRGLAEPYEQYF.